This T cell receptor (beta chain) was sequenced in a study of control samples from healthy donors and cancer patients. The CDR3 length is 14 residues. Trimming took 1 base from V and 6 from J, leaving 13 bases between them. Germline CDR1 SGHTA, CDR2 FQGNSA. Some clones are missing from TCRdb's copy, which holds only in-frame ones; the method was immunoSEQ multiplex PCR. This repertoire shows 52,000 or so clones, about 93% found once; its top ten account for 3.5% to 4%. The TCR originated in a man between 25 and 39 years old in good health. The V and J genes are TRBV7-2 and TRBJ2-7; unclear D gene. Material: blood. In DNA form, the CDR3 reads TGTGCCAGCAGCTTAGGACAAATTGGCCTCGAGCAGTACTTC. Amino acids: CASSLGQIGLEQYF.